The 16 T cell receptor beta chains below were found in one sample sequenced in a study of low-dose radiotherapy and immunotherapy resistance in tumors. Time point reported: after trial treatment. Treatment specified: LDRT plus nivolumab, ipilimumab, low-dose cyclophosphamide and aspirin (RACIN trial). First-strand cDNA used TRAV- and TRBV-specific primers, covering alpha and beta chains. The PCR that amplified TCRs ran for about 18 cycles, relying on a constant-region primer and a V-primer adapter. TCRdb re-derived calls from the reads in MiXCR, one entry per CDR3 protein. The sample records about 91,000 distinct CDR3 sequences, 20% to 25% being singletons. The specimen comprised PBMCs, sampled after low-dose radiotherapy plus immunotherapy. These receptors were collected from a female donor with ovarian cancer.

This clonotype was detected only once. A far larger clone lies a single base away; this is likely a read error. The J gene is TRBJ2-7, the V gene TRBV27, with a weak D call TRBD1 (5 bases). Germline assignment: CDR1 MNHEY and CDR2 SMNVEV (reference sequence). This CDR3 is built from 14 residues. The CDR3 bases are TGTGCCAACAGTGATCAGGACAACTCCTACGAGCAGTACTTC. Translation: CANSDQDNSYEQYF.

Ten or more counts support this clonotype. The gene calls are TRBV11-3 and TRBJ1-6; D possibly corresponds to TRBD1 (6 bases). Germline CDR1 is SGHNT and CDR2 is YENEEA. Trimming removed 4 bases at V and 8 bases at J, with 24 bases between. CDR3 length: 18 residues. The CDR3 spells CASSSRIQGIGADSPLHF. The CDR3 DNA reads TGTGCCAGCAGCTCGCGTATACAGGGAATCGGAGCGGATTCACCCCTCCACTTT.

This rearrangement joins TRBV7-9 to TRBJ2-3; TRBD2 agrees at 8 bases. The CDR3 loop spans 16 amino acids. Germline values: CDR1 SEHNR, CDR2 FQNEAQ (reference sequence). V shed 5 bases, J shed 4 bases, and the junction held 11 bases outside the gene matches. The CDR3 DNA follows: TGTGCCAGCAGCATACCAGCGGGAGCTATCCCAGATACGCAGTATTTT. Translation gives CASSIPAGAIPDTQYF.

The sample holds many counts of this clonotype. The chain recombines TRBV28 with TRBJ2-7; D is perhaps TRBD1 (6 bases). With 6 bases removed from V and 1 base from J, the gap between germline ends came to 10 bases. Germline V gene data show CDR1 as MDHEN and CDR2 as SYDVKM. CDR3 length: 13 residues. CDR3 loop: CASRTGPSYEQYF. The DNA for the CDR3 is TGTGCCAGCAGGACAGGACCTTCCTACGAGCAGTACTTC.

This clonotype was seen repeatedly, ten times or more. The gene calls are TRBV7-3 and TRBJ1-6, with TRBD1 as a possible D gene (6 bases). Trimming shortened V by 5 bases and J by 8 bases, and 19 bases separated the two germline ends. The CDR3 length is 16 residues. The germline CDR1 and CDR2 sequences are SGHTA and FQGTGA. The CDR3, as DNA: TGTGCCAGCAGCCAAGGGGGGCAGGGTTTAGATTCACCCCTCCACTTT. This gives the protein CASSQGGQGLDSPLHF.

This rearrangement joins TRBV27 to TRBJ2-5; D is possibly TRBD2 (5 bases). The ends were cut back, 11 bases at V and 3 bases at J, with 19 bases in the middle. CDR3 length: 14 amino acids. The germline V gene encodes CDR1 MNHEY and CDR2 SMNVEV (reference sequence). CDR3 sequence reads: CAVGSRWVEETQYF. The CDR3 DNA is TGTGCCGTTGGGAGCCGCTGGGTGGAAGAGACCCAGTACTTC.

This clonotype was observed at least ten times. This chain joins TRBV18 and TRBJ1-1; perhaps TRBD1 as D (5 bases). The ends were cut back, 4 bases at V and 11 bases at J, with 14 bases in the middle. The germline V gene encodes CDR1 KGHSH and CDR2 LQKENI. This CDR3 comprises 12 residues. In DNA, the CDR3 is TGTGCCAGCTCACGAGACAGCATGGAGGCTTTCTTT. Its protein product is CASSRDSMEAFF.

This clonotype was counted at least ten times. This chain joins TRBV5-1 and TRBJ2-7; D not resolved. The germline CDR1 and CDR2 sequences are SGHRS and YFSETQ. The CDR3 sequence is 15 residues long. Trimming cost V 2 bases and J 0 bases, with 12 bases left between them. DNA for the CDR3: TGCGCCAGCAGCTTCGGCCGACCGAGCTCCTACGAGCAGTACTTC. Translation gives CASSFGRPSSYEQYF.

A word on this clonotype: A far larger clone lies a single base away; this is likely a read error. The gene calls are TRBV4-3 and TRBJ1-2, with D uncertain. The CDR3 spans 15 residues. Looked up from germline, CDR1 is LGHNA and CDR2 is YSLEER. Trimming removed 0 bases at V and 8 bases at J, with 16 bases between. The CDR3 protein is CASSQDGPIPRGYTF. The CDR3 DNA reads as TGCGCCAGCAGCCAAGACGGCCCTATCCCCAGAGGCTACACCTTC.

The gene calls are TRBV7-8 and TRBJ2-2, with D tentatively TRBD1 or TRBD2 (6 bases each). The CDR3 totals 15 residues. V lost 10 bases to trimming and J lost 4 bases, with 19 bases between them. Germline V gene lookup returns CDR1 SGHVS and CDR2 FQNEAQ. This CDR3 is CATSVRKGGTGELFF. The CDR3 nucleotides are TGTGCCACCTCAGTGAGAAAGGGGGGCACCGGGGAGCTGTTTTTT.

This clonotype has ten or more counts. The genes are TRBV12-3 or TRBV12-4 and TRBJ2-2; TRBD1 aligns across 7 bases. The CDR3 runs to 14 residues. J gave up 4 bases and V 5 bases, and 4 bases lay outside the gene matches. CDR3 sequence: CASSNRGVTGELFF. DNA of the CDR3: TGTGCCAGCAGTAACAGGGGTGTCACCGGGGAGCTGTTTTTT.

Only one count was recorded for this clonotype. It is unclear where the CDR3 begins or ends on the DNA, so no DNA is shown, and the CDR3 is as TCRdb lists it. The chain has TRBV5-4 and TRBJ2-7; the table gives TRBD1 as D, unverified against the DNA. The CDR3 is made up of 24 amino acids, end residues included. Per germline, CDR1 SGHNT and CDR2 YYREEE (reference sequence). This CDR3 reads CASTNQTALYFCATSVPGRDEQYF.

The rearrangement links TRBV5-1 to TRBJ1-5; D not certain. Per the germline V gene, CDR1 is SGHRS and CDR2 is YFSETQ. V was clipped by 1 base and J by 7 bases, with 15 bases between them. This CDR3 region has 15 residues. CDR3: CASSLNDQLGQPQHF. CDR3 DNA: TGCGCCAGCAGCTTGAACGACCAACTGGGACAGCCCCAGCATTTT.

This clonotype occurred many times. The chain combines TRBV11-2 with TRBJ2-7, with D perhaps TRBD2 (6 bases). Germline V gene sequence: CDR1 SGHAT, CDR2 FQNNGV. This CDR3 region has 16 residues. Deletions cut 2 bases from V and 0 bases from J, with 14 bases between. The chain's CDR3 is CASSLPGGTYSYEQYF. The CDR3 nucleotides read TGTGCCAGCAGCTTACCTGGCGGGACCTACTCCTACGAGCAGTACTTC.

The table lists this clonotype with many counts. V gene TRBV7-2 combines with J gene TRBJ1-5; the D is unclear. Looked up from germline, CDR1 is SGHTA and CDR2 is FQGNSA. The CDR3 contains 15 residues. V dropped 5 bases and J dropped 0 bases, with 11 bases sitting between them. CDR3: CASSPGQYSNQPQHF. CDR3 nucleotide sequence: TGTGCCAGCAGCCCCGGCCAGTATAGCAATCAGCCCCAGCATTTT.

This clonotype was counted at least ten times. This sequence joins TRBV19 and TRBJ2-2; D may be TRBD1 (5 bases). Per germline, CDR1 LNHDA and CDR2 SQIVND (reference sequence). This CDR3 contains 16 residues. Trimming removed 1 base at V and 12 bases at J, with 21 bases between. CDR3 nucleotide sequence: TGTGCCAGTAGTATAGGGGCTGTTTCAGGGCGCGGTAAGCTGTTTTTT. Its translation: CASSIGAVSGRGKLFF. Together with reference TRBV19 and TRBJ2-2, the CDR3 gives the full variable domain: DGGITQSPKYLFRKEGQNVTLSCEQNLNHDAMYWYRQDPGQGLRLIYYSQIVNDFQKGDIAEGYSVSREKKESFPLTVTSAQKNPTAFYLCASSIGAVSGRGKLFFGEGSRLTVL.